This T cell receptor (beta chain) was identified during a study of CD8+ T cells in alopecia areata. On the study more broadly: Treated patients were given oral tofacitinib, which was dosed at 5 to 10 mg twice daily.

About this clone: One end of the junction fails to match germline, which may point to a read error. Distinct nucleotide sequences in the sample also encode this CDR3.

Documented treatment: oral pan-JAK inhibitor, 5-10 mg twice daily. The investigators collected lesional scalp punch biopsies and peripheral blood from alopecia areata patients. In each case, RNA was isolated and then reverse transcribed into cDNA as the sequencing template. Clones were sequenced by immunoSEQ multiplex PCR, and TCRdb holds only the in-frame ones, with some missing. The sample shows approximately 2,000 clones, approximately 80% of them seen only once. The germline gives CDR1 SQVTM, CDR2 ANQGSEA. The CDR3 covers 15 residues. This TCR derives from a human donor with alopecia areata. The material sequenced was skin, taken at roughly week 45, from a patient treated with tofacitinib. V gene TRBV29-1 combines with J gene TRBJ1-1; 9 positions agree with TRBD1. CDR3 bases: TGCAGCGTTGAAGAAACCGGGACAGGGTACACCGAAGCTTTCTTT. Translated, it gives CSVEETGTGYTEAFF.